The TCR beta chain described here comes from a study of shared clonotypes between healthy human individuals. Produced via immunoSEQ multiplex PCR; TCRdb's table is partial and in-frame only. Of about 330,000 clones listed, around 87% are singletons. The CDR3 runs to 14 residues. After removal of 3 bases from V and 3 bases from J, the junction contained 6 bases not matched to a gene. This sequence was found in a man between 18 and 29 years old in good health. The sequenced sample consisted of memory CD8+ T cells sorted from blood. Subset described: CD45RO+ cells pooled with CCR7-negative TemRA cells. The chain couples TRBV5-3 to TRBJ2-7, with 7 bases aligning to TRBD1. TRBV5-3 falls under the ORF class, with uncertain function. The CDR3 sequence is CARSSGTARYEQYF. The CDR3 nucleotides read TGTGCCAGAAGCTCCGGGACAGCACGCTACGAGCAGTACTTC.